A single sample is the source of the 9 T cell receptor beta chains below, sequenced in a study of blood T cell repertoires in COVID-19. TCRdb keeps only in-frame clones here, not all; method: immunoSEQ multiplex PCR. The sample shows approximately 60,000 clones, 60% to 80% of them seen only once. The sequencing sample was made of peripheral blood. These receptors came from a man aged 60 to 69 with acute or convalescent COVID-19.

This chain connects TRBV29-1 to TRBJ2-3, with D perhaps matching TRBD2 (6 bases). Germline lookup yields CDR1 SQVTM and CDR2 ANQGSEA. The CDR3 runs 13 residues. V lost 4 bases, J lost 5 bases, and 13 bases lay in between. The CDR3 nucleotides read TGCAGCGTTGGGGGAGGAATCATAGATACGCAGTATTTT. It encodes CSVGGGIIDTQYF.

The V call is TRBV28, the J call TRBJ1-2, with a tentative D call TRBD1 (6 bases). V lost 6 bases and J lost 5, with 16 bases in between. CDR1 and CDR2 (germline): MDHEN, SYDVKM. CDR3 length: 14 amino acids. Here the CDR3 reads CASSREQGGYGYTF. CDR3 sequence (DNA): TGTGCCAGCAGCCGCGAACAGGGCGGGTATGGCTACACCTTC.

The chain has TRBV29-1 and TRBJ1-1; D is ambiguous. The germline CDR1 and CDR2 sequences are SQVTM and ANQGSEA. CDR3 length equals 12 residues. Trimming pared 5 bases from V and 11 bases from J, leaving 18 bases between. CDR3 protein: CSVSEPSGGAFF. The CDR3 bases are TGCAGCGTTTCCGAGCCGTCGGGAGGGGCTTTCTTT.

This chain links TRBV29-1 with TRBJ1-2; TRBD1 matches at 7 bases. The CDR3 has 12 residues. The trim removed 2 bases at V and 6 bases at J, leaving 3 bases unmatched. Germline-derived CDR1 and CDR2 are SQVTM and ANQGSEA. CDR3 sequence (DNA): TGCAGCGTTGAAAGAGGGGGCGATGGCTACACCTTC. Its protein product is CSVERGGDGYTF.

The rearrangement uses TRBV11-2 and TRBJ1-1, with D maybe TRBD1 (6 bases). The CDR3 is made up of 15 amino acids. Germline CDR1 is SGHAT and CDR2 is FQNNGV. Trimming cost V 3 bases and J 6 bases, with 17 bases left between them. The CDR3 DNA follows: TGTGCCAGCAGCTTGAGGAACACAGGGCTCGCTGAAGCTTTCTTT. As protein: CASSLRNTGLAEAFF.

The rearrangement joins TRBV5-1 to TRBJ1-2; D ambiguous. This CDR3 region has 12 residues. Trimming left V 7 bases short and J 6 bases short, with 13 bases between. The germline V gene encodes CDR1 SGHRS and CDR2 YFSETQ. The CDR3 nucleotides are TGCGCCAGCTCACCGTCCGGGAATGGCTACACCTTC. Residues: CASSPSGNGYTF.

The rearrangement joins TRBV5-1 to TRBJ1-3; TRBD1 agrees at 11 bases. This CDR3 has 16 residues. CDR1 SGHRS and CDR2 YFSETQ come from the germline V gene. Trimming took 4 bases from V and 0 from J; bases not matched to a gene: 3. The CDR3 DNA sequence: TGCGCCAGCAGCCTGGGACAGGGGGTCTCTGGAAACACCATATATTTT. It is translated as CASSLGQGVSGNTIYF.

The chain uses TRBV2 and TRBJ2-7; TRBD1 matches 7 bases. Germline V lookup: CDR1 SNHLY, CDR2 FYNNEI. V lost 4 bases, J lost 3 bases, and 9 bases stayed unmatched. The CDR3 length is 15 residues. CDR3 in amino acids: CASSGTGGGDYEQYF. Written as DNA, the CDR3 is TGTGCCAGCAGTGGGACAGGTGGGGGTGACTACGAGCAGTACTTC.

This chain links TRBV6-4 with TRBJ1-2, with D unclear. Germline assignment: CDR1 MRHNA and CDR2 SNTAGT. This CDR3 has 12 residues. V was cut by 2 bases and J by 8 bases, with 9 bases left in between. The CDR3 spells CASSDDTRGYTF. DNA for the CDR3: TGTGCCAGCAGTGACGATACGAGGGGCTACACCTTC.